The T cell receptor beta chain described here comes from a study of cytotoxic CD8 clonotypes in ibrutinib-treated CLL. Study context: Patients: more than 10 relapsed/refractory, fewer than 16 treatment-naive, about 18 IGHV unmutated. The response samples were taken once patients had been treated for a median of about 12 months, range 6 to 36. Study findings and constraints: Public clonotypes were seen rarely and were contracted or stable on treatment.

A note on this clone: The antigen remains unidentified.

CDR1 is LNHDA and CDR2 is SQIVND in the germline V gene (reference sequence). The V end was cut by 6 bases, the J end by 14 bases, with 21 bases between. This CDR3 has 13 amino acids. Measured with immunoSEQ multiplex PCR; TCRdb has only the in-frame clones, and not every one. The top ten hold approximately 5.1% of the sample, which has 110,000 to 150,000 clones, 60% to 85% seen once. The TCR beta libraries used 2 to 2.5 micrograms of genomic DNA that came from cryopreserved PBMCs. Sample: PBMCs, taken after 24 months of ibrutinib treatment. The chain has TRBV19 and TRBJ2-3, with D unresolved. This TCR came from a human donor with chronic lymphocytic leukemia. The CDR3 is CASRKEATKLPYF. CDR3 nucleotides: TGTGCCAGTAGGAAAGAGGCCACCAAACTACCGTATTTT.